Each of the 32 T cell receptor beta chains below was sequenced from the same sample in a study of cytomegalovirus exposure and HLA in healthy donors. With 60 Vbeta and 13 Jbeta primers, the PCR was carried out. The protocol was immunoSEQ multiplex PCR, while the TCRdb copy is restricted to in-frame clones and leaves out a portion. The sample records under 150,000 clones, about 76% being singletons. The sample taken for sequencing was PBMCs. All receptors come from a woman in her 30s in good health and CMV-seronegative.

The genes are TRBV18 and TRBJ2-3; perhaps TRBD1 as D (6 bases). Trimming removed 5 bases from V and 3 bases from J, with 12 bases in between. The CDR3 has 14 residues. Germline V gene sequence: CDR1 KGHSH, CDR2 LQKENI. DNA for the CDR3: TGTGCCAGCTCAGTTGCCAGGGGTACAGATACGCAGTATTTT. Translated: CASSVARGTDTQYF.

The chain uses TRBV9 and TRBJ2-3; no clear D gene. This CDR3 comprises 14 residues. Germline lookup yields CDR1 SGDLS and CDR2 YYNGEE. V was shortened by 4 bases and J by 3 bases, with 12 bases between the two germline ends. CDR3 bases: TGTGCCAGCAGCCTCCTTGGAGCTACAGATACGCAGTATTTT. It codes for CASSLLGATDTQYF.

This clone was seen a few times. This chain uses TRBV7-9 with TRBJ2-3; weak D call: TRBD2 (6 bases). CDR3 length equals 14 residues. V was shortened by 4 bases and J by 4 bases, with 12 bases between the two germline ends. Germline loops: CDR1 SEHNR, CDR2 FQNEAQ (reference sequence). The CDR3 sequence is CASSSPPGADTQYF. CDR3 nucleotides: TGTGCCAGCAGCTCCCCCCCGGGAGCAGATACGCAGTATTTT.

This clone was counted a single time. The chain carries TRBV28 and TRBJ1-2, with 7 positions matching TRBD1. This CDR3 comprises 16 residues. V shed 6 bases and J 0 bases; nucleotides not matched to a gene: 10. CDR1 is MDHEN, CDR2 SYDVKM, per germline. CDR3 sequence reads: CASRADRSPSNYGYTF. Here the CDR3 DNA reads TGTGCCAGCAGAGCGGACAGGAGCCCTTCTAACTATGGCTACACCTTC.

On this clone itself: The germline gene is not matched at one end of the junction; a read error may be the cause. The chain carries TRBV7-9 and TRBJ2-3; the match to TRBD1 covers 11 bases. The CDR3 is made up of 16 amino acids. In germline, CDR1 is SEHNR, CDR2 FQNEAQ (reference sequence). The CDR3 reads CSSSLEGQGATDTQYF. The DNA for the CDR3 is TGTTCCAGCAGCTTAGAAGGACAGGGGGCCACAGATACGCAGTATTTT.

As DNA, the CDR3 is TGTGCCAGCAGCTTAATAGAGAACACTGAAGCTTTCTTT. Translation gives CASSLIENTEAFF. This chain links TRBV7-9 with TRBJ1-1, with D uncertain. Germline V gives CDR1 SEHNR, CDR2 FQNEAQ (reference sequence). The CDR3 spans 13 residues. Trimming left V 2 bases short and J 1 base short, with 5 bases between.

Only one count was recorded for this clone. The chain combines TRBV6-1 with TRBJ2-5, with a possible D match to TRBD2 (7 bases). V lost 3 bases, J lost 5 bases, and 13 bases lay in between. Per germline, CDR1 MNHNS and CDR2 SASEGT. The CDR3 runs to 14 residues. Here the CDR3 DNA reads TGTGCCAGCAGTGATGGGGGGGGGCCCGAGACCCAGTACTTC. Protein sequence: CASSDGGGPETQYF.

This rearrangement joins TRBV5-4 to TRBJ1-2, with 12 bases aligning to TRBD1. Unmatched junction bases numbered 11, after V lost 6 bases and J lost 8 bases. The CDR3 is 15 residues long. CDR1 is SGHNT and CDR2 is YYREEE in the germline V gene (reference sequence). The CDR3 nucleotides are TGTGCCAGCACCTACGAGGGACAGGGGGCGCAGGGCTACACCTTC. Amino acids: CASTYEGQGAQGYTF.

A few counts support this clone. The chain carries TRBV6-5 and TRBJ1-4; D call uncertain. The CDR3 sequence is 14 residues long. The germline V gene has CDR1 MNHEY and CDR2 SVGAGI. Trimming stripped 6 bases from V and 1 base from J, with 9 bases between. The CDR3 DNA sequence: TGTGCCAGCAGCCACAGTGTAACTAATGAAAAACTGTTTTTT. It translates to CASSHSVTNEKLFF.

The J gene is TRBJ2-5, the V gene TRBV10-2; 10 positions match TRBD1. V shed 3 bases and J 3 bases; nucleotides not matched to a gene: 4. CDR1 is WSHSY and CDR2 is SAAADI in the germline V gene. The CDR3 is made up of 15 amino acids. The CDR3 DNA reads TGCGCCAGCAGTGATGGACAGGGGGTTGAAGAGACCCAGTACTTC. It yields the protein CASSDGQGVEETQYF.

CDR3 in amino acids: CAISEVASQHSNEQFF. The DNA for the CDR3 is TGTGCCATCAGTGAGGTAGCTTCCCAACATAGCAATGAGCAGTTCTTC. The V call is TRBV10-3, the J call TRBJ2-1, with D hard to call. V shed 2 bases and J shed 6 bases, with 17 bases lying between them. Germline CDR1 and CDR2: ENHRY and SYGVKD. This CDR3 spans 16 amino acids.

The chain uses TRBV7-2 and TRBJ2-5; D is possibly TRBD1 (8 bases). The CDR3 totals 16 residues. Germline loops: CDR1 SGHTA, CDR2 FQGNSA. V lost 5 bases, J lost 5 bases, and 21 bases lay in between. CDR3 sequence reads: CASSGGGQGALETQYF. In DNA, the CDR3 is TGTGCCAGCAGCGGGGGGGGGCAGGGGGCATTGGAGACCCAGTACTTC.

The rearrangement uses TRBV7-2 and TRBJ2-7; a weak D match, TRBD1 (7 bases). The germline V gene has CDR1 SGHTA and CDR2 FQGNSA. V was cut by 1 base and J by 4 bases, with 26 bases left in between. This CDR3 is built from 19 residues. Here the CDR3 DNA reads TGTGCCAGCAGCTTAGAGGGGGCAGGGAGGTTCCCTGTTTTATACGAGCAGTACTTC. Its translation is CASSLEGAGRFPVLYEQYF.

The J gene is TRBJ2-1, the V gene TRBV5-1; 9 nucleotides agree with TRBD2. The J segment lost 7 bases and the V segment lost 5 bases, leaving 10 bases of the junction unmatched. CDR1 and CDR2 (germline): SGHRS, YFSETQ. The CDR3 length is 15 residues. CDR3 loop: CASRPTSGLGNEQFF. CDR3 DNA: TGCGCCAGCAGACCAACTAGCGGGTTGGGGAATGAGCAGTTCTTC.

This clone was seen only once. DNA of the CDR3: TGTGCCACCCGAAAGGGAGGGGAGGCCTACGAGCAGTACTTC. Translated: CATRKGGEAYEQYF. This sequence joins TRBV2 and TRBJ2-5; 7 bases agree with TRBD2. The last part of the DNA fits TRBJ2-7 better; the J call may be wrong. The length of the CDR3 is 14 residues. Germline loops: CDR1 SNHLY, CDR2 FYNNEI.

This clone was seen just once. CDR3 region: CASSLSRRVQETQYF. CDR3 nucleotide sequence: TGTGCCAGCAGTTTATCAAGACGGGTGCAAGAGACCCAGTACTTC. The chain employs TRBV27 and TRBJ2-5; D unresolved. The CDR3 is made up of 15 amino acids. Trimming removed 0 bases at V and 2 bases at J, with 10 bases between. Germline CDR1 is MNHEY and CDR2 is SMNVEV (reference sequence).

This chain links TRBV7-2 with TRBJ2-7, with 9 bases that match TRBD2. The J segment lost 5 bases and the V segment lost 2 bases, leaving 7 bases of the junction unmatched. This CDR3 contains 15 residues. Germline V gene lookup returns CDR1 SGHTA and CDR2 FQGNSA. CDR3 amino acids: CASSLTLAGRNEQYF. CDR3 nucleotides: TGTGCCAGCAGCTTAACCCTAGCGGGAAGGAACGAGCAGTACTTC. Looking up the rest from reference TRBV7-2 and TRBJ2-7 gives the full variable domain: GAGVSQSPSNKVTEKGKDVELRCDPISGHTALYWYRQSLGQGLEFLIYFQGNSAPDKSGLPSDRFSAERTGGSVSTLTIQRTQQEDSAVYLCASSLTLAGRNEQYFGPGTRLTVT.

The CDR3 DNA follows: TGTGCCAGCAGCGGGGGCGGGGGGACCAATGAGCAGTTCTTC. Amino acid sequence: CASSGGGGTNEQFF. The chain employs TRBV6-5 and TRBJ2-1; TRBD2 matches at 8 bases. Germline values: CDR1 MNHEY, CDR2 SVGAGI. Trimming took 6 bases from V and 6 from J; bases not matched to a gene: 7. There are 14 residues in the CDR3.

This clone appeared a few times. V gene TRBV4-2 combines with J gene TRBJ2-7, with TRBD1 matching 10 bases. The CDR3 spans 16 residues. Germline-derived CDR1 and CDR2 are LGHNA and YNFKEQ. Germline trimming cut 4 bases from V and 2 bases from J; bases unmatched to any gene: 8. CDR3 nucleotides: TGTGCCAGCAGCCGAACCGCCGGGACAGGGGCCTACGAGCAGTACTTC. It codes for CASSRTAGTGAYEQYF.

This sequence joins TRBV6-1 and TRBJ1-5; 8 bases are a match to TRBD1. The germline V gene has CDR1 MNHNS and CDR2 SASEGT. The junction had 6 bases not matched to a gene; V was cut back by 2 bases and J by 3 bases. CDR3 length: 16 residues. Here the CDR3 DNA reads TGTGCCAGCAGTGAAATGGTCAGGGGGCCCAATCAGCCCCAGCATTTT. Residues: CASSEMVRGPNQPQHF.

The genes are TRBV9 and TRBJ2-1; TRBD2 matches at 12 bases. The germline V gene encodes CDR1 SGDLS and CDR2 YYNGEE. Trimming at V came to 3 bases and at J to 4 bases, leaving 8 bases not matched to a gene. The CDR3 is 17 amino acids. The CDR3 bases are TGTGCCAGCAGCGGGTACCTGGGACTAGCGGGTTACAATGAGCAGTTCTTC. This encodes CASSGYLGLAGYNEQFF.

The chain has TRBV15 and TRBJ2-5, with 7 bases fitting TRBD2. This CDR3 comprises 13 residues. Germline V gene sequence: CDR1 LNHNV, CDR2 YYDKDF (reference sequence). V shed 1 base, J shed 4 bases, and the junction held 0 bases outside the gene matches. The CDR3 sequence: CATSRAGGETQYF. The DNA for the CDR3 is TGTGCCACCAGCAGAGCGGGGGGAGAGACCCAGTACTTC.

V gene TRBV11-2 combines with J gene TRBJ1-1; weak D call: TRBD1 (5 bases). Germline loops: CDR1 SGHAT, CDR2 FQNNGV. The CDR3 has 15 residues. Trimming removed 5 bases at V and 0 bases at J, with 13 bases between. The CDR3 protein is CASSAGPLMNTEAFF. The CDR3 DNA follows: TGTGCCAGCAGCGCGGGACCGCTAATGAACACTGAAGCTTTCTTT.

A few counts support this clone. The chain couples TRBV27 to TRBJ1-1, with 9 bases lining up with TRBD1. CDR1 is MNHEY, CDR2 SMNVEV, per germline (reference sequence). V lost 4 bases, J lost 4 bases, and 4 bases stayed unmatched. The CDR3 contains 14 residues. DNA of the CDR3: TGTGCCAGCAGTTCGACAGGGGGAAGCACTGAAGCTTTCTTT. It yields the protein CASSSTGGSTEAFF.

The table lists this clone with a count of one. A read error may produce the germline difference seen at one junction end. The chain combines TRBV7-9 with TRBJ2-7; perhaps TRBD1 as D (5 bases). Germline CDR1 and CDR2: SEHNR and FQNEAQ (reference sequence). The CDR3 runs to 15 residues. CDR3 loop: CSSSSGPRGGNEQYF. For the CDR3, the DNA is TGTTCCAGCAGCTCGGGTCCTAGGGGTGGAAACGAGCAGTACTTC. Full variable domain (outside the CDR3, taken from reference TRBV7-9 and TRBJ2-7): DTGVSQNPRHKITKRGQNVTFRCDPISEHNRLYWYRQTLGQGPEFLTYFQNEAQLEKSRLLSDRFSAERPKGSFSTLEIQRTEQGDSAMYLCSSSSGPRGGNEQYFGPGTRLTVT.

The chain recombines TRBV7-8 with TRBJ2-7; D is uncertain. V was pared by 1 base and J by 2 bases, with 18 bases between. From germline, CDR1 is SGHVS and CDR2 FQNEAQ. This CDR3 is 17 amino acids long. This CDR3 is CASSLDAVQVLTYEQYF. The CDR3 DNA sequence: TGTGCCAGCAGCTTAGATGCAGTCCAAGTTTTAACCTACGAGCAGTACTTC.

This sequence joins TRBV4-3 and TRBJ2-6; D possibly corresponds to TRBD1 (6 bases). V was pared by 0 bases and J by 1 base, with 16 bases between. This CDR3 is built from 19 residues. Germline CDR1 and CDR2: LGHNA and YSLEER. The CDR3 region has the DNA TGCGCCAGCAGCCAAGATCCAGGGGAGCATCCATCTGGGGCCAACGTCCTGACTTTC. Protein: CASSQDPGEHPSGANVLTF.

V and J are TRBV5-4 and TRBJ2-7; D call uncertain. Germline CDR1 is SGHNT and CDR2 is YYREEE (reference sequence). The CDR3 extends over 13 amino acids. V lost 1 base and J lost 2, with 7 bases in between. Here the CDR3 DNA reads TGTGCCAGCAGCTTGCCACACACCTACGAGCAGTACTTC. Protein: CASSLPHTYEQYF.

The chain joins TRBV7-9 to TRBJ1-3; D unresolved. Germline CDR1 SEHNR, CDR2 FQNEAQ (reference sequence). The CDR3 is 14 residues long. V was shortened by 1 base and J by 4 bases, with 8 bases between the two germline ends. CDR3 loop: CASSLDMLGNTIYF. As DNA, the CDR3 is TGTGCCAGCAGCTTAGACATGTTAGGAAACACCATATATTTT. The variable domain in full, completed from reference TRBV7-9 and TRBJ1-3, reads DTGVSQNPRHKITKRGQNVTFRCDPISEHNRLYWYRQTLGQGPEFLTYFQNEAQLEKSRLLSDRFSAERPKGSFSTLEIQRTEQGDSAMYLCASSLDMLGNTIYFGEGSWLTVV.

CDR3 DNA: TGTGCCAGCAGCCCTAATAACAGGGCCCTCACCGGGGAGCTGTTTTTT. Protein sequence: CASSPNNRALTGELFF. The chain combines TRBV5-6 with TRBJ2-2; perhaps TRBD1 as D (6 bases). With 4 bases removed from V and 4 bases from J, the gap between germline ends came to 17 bases. There are 16 residues in the CDR3. Germline assignment: CDR1 SGHDT and CDR2 YYEEEE.

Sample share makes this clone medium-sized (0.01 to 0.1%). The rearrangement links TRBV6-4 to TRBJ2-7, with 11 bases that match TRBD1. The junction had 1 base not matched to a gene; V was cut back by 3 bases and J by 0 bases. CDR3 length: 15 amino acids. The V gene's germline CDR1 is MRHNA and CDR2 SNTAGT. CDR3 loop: CASSEGTGGSYEQYF. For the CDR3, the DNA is TGTGCCAGCAGTGAAGGGACAGGGGGCTCCTACGAGCAGTACTTC.

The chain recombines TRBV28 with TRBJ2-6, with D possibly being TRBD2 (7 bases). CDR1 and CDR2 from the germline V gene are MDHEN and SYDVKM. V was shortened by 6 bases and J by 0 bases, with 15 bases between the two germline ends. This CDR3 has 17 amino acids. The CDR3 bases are TGTGCCAGCAGCTCTAGCGGAGGGGGCTCTGGGGCCAACGTCCTGACTTTC. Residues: CASSSSGGGSGANVLTF.